This T cell receptor (beta chain) stems from a study of blood T cell repertoires in COVID-19. Here immunoSEQ multiplex PCR was the method, and the copy in TCRdb shows in-frame clones only, minus some. The sample consists of 300,000 to 400,000 clones, more than 80% of them appearing once. Input material: PBMCs or T cells enriched from blood (not recorded which). The receptor's source is a man in his late teens or twenties who had recovered from COVID-19.

CDR3 region: CAITGQQDTDTQYF. The DNA of the CDR3 is TGTGCCATCACAGGCCAGCAAGACACAGATACGCAGTATTTT. The V gene is TRBV10-3, the J gene TRBJ2-3; D gene ambiguous. CDR1 is ENHRY and CDR2 is SYGVKD in the germline V gene. The V end lost 7 bases, the J end lost 2 bases, and 13 bases lay between the germline ends. The CDR3 sequence is 14 residues long.